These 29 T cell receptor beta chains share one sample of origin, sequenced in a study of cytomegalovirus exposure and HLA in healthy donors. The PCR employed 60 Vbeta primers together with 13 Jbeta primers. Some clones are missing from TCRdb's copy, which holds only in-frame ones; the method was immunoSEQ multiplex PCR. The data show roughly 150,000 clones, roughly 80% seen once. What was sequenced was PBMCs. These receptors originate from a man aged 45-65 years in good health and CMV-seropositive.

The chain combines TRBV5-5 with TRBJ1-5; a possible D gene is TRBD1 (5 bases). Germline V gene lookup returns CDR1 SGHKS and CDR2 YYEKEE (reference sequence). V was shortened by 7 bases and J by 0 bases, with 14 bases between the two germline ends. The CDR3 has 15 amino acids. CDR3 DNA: TGTGCCAGCGCATGGGAGGGGAGTAGCAATCAGCCCCAGCATTTT. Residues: CASAWEGSSNQPQHF.

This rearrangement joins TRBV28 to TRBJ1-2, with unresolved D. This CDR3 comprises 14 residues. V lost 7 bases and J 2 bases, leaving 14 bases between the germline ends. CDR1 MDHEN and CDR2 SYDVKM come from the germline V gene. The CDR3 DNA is TGTGCCAGCAACCCGAGAGTGGTAAACTATGGCTACACCTTC. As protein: CASNPRVVNYGYTF.

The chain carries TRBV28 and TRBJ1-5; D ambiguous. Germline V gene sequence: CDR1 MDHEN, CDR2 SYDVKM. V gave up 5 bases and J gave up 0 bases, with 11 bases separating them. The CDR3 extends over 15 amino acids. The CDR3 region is CASSQDPYSNQPQHF. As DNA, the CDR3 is TGTGCCAGCAGTCAGGATCCCTATAGCAATCAGCCCCAGCATTTT. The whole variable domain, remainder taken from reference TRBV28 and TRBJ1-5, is DVKVTQSSRYLVKRTGEKVFLECVQDMDHENMFWYRQDPGLGLRLIYFSYDVKMKEKGDIPEGYSVSREKKERFSLILESASTNQTSMYLCASSQDPYSNQPQHFGDGTRLSIL.

The CDR3: CASSLAGTDTQYF. CDR3 nucleotide sequence: TGTGCCAGCAGTTTAGCAGGGACAGATACGCAGTATTTT. This chain links TRBV28 with TRBJ2-3, with D possibly TRBD1 on 5 matching bases. The CDR3 loop spans 13 amino acids. In germline, CDR1 is MDHEN, CDR2 SYDVKM. V was pared by 2 bases and J by 3 bases, with 6 bases between.

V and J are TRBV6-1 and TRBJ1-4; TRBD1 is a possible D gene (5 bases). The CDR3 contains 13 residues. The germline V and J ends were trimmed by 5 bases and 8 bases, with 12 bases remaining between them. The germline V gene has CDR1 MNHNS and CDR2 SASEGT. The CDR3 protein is CASSQGREEKLFF. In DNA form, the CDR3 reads TGTGCCAGCAGTCAGGGACGGGAGGAAAAACTGTTTTTT.

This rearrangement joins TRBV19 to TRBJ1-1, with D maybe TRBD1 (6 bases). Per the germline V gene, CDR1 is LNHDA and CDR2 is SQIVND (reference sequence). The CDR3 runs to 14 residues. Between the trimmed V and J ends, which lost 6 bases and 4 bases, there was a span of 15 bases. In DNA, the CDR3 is TGTGCCAGTAGGACCCAAGCGACAGGCACTGAAGCTTTCTTT. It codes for CASRTQATGTEAFF.

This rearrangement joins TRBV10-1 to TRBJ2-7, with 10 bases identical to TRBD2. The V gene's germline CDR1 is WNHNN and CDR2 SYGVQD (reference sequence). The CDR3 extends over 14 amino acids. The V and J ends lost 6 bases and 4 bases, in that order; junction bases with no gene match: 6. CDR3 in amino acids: CASSTGLAVYEQYF. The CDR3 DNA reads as TGCGCCAGCAGCACAGGACTAGCGGTATACGAGCAGTACTTC.

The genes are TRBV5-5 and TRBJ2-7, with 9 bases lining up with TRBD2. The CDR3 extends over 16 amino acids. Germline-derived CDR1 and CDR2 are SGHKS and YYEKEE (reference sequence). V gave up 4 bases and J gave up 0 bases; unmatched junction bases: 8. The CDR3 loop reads CASSLFLSGSSYEQYF. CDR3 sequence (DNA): TGTGCCAGCAGCCTCTTTCTTAGCGGGAGCTCCTACGAGCAGTACTTC.

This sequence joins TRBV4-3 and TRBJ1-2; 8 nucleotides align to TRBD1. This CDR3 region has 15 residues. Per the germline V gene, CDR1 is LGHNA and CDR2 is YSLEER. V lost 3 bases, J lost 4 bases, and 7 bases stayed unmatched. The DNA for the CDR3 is TGCGCCAGCAGCCAGGACAGGGCCTTTGGCTATGGCTACACCTTC. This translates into CASSQDRAFGYGYTF.

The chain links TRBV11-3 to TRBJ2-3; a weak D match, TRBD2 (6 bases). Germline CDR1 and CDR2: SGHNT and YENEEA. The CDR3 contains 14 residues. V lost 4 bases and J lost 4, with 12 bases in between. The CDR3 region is CASSSLLASDTQYF. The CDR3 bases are TGTGCCAGCAGCTCCCTACTAGCATCAGATACGCAGTATTTT.

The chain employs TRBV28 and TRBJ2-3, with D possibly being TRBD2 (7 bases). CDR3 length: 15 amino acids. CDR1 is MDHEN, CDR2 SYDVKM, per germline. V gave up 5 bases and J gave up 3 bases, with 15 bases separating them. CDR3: CASSVRGGGTDTQYF. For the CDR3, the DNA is TGTGCCAGCAGTGTCAGGGGAGGGGGGACAGATACGCAGTATTTT.

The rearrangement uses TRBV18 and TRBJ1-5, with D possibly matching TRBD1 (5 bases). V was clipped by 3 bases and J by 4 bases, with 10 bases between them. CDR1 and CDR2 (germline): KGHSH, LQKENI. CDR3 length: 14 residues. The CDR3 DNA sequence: TGTGCCAGCTCACCGACAGTCAAGAATCAGCCCCAGCATTTT. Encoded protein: CASSPTVKNQPQHF.

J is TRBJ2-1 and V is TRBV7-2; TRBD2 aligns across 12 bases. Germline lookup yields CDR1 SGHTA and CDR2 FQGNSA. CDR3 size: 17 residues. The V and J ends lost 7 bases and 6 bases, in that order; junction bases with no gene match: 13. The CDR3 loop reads CASISSGLAGGINEQFF. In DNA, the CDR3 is TGTGCCAGCATCTCTAGCGGGCTAGCGGGAGGGATCAATGAGCAGTTCTTC.

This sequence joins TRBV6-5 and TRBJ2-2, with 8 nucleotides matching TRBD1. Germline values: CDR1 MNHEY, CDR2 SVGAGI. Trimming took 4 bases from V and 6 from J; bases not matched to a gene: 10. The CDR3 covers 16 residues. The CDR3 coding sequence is TGTGCCAGCAGTTCCTGGACAGGGAGGAGATCCGGGGAGCTGTTTTTT. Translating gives CASSSWTGRRSGELFF.

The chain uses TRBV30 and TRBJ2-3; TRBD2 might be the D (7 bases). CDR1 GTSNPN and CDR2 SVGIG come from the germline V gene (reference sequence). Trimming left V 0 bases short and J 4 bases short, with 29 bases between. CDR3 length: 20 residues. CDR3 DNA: TGTGCCTGGAGTGTACGAAGGGGGGGGCAGATTTCCCTCCACGCAGATACGCAGTATTTT. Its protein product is CAWSVRRGGQISLHADTQYF.

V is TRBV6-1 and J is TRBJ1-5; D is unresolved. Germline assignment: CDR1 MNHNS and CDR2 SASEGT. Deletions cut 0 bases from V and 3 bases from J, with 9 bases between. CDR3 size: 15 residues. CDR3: CASSEALEYNQPQHF. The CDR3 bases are TGTGCCAGCAGTGAAGCGCTAGAATACAATCAGCCCCAGCATTTT.

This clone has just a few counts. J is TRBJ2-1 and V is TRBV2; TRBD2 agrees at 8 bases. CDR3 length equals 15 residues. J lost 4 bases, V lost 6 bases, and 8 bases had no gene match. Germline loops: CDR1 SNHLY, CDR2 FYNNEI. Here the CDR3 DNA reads TGTGCCAGCAGACCCAGCGGGAGTCGGTACAATGAGCAGTTCTTC. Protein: CASRPSGSRYNEQFF. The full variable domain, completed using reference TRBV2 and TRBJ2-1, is EPEVTQTPSHQVTQMGQEVILRCVPISNHLYFYWYRQILGQKVEFLVSFYNNEISEKSEIFDDQFSVERPDGSNFTLKIRSTKLEDSAMYFCASRPSGSRYNEQFFGPGTRLTVL.

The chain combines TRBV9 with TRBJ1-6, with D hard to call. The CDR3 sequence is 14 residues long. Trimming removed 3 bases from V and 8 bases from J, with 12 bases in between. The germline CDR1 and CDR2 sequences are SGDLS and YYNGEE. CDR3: CASSARETYSPLHF. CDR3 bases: TGTGCCAGCAGCGCCCGGGAAACTTATTCACCCCTCCACTTT.

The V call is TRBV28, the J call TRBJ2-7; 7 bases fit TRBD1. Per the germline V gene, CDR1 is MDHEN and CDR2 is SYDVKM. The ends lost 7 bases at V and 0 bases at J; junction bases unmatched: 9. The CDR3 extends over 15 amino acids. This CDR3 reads CASNDPGGNSYEQYF. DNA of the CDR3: TGTGCCAGCAACGATCCAGGGGGTAACTCCTACGAGCAGTACTTC.

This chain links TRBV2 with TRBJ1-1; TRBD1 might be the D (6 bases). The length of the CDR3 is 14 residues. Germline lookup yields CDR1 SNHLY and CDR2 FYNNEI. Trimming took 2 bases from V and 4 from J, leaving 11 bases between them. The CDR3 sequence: CASSERRGSTEAFF. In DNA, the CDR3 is TGTGCCAGCAGTGAACGCAGGGGTAGCACTGAAGCTTTCTTT.

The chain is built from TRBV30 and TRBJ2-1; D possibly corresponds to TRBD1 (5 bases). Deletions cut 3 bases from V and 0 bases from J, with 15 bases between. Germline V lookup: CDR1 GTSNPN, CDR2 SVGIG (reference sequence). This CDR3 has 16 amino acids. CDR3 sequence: CAWRAGARSSYNEQFF. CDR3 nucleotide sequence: TGTGCCTGGAGGGCTGGGGCCCGAAGCTCCTACAATGAGCAGTTCTTC. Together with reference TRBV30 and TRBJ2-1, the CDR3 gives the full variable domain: SQTIHQWPATLVQPVGSPLSLECTVEGTSNPNLYWYRQAAGRGLQLLFYSVGIGQISSEVPQNLSASRPQDRQFILSSKKLLLSDSGFYLCAWRAGARSSYNEQFFGPGTRLTVL.

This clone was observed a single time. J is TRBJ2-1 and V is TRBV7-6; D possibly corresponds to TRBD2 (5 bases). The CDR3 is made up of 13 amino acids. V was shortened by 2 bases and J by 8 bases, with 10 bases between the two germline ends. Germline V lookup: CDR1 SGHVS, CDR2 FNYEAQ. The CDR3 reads CASSLRGNHEQFF. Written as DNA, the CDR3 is TGTGCCAGCAGCTTAAGAGGGAACCATGAGCAGTTCTTC. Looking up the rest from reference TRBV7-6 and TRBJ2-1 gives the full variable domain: GAGVSQSPRYKVTKRGQDVALRCDPISGHVSLYWYRQALGQGPEFLTYFNYEAQQDKSGLPNDRFSAERPEGSISTLTIQRTEQRDSAMYRCASSLRGNHEQFFGPGTRLTVL.

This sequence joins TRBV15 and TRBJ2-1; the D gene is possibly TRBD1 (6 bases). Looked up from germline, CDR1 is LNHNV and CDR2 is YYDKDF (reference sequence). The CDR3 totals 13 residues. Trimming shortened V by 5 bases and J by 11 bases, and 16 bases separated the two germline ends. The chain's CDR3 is CATSVRDIGQQFF. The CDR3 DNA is TGTGCCACCAGCGTCCGGGACATCGGCCAGCAGTTCTTC.

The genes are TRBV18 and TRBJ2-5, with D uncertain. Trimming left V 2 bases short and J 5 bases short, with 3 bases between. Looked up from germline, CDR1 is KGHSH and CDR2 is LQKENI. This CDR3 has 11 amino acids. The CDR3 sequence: CASSPSETQYF. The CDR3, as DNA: TGTGCCAGCTCACCATCGGAGACCCAGTACTTC.

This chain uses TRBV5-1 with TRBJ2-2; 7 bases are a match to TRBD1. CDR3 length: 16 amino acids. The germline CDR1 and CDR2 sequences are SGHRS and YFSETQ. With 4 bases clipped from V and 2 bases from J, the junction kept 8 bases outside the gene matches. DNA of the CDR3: TGCGCCAGCAGCCTTCTGACAGGGAGCAACACCGGGGAGCTGTTTTTT. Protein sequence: CASSLLTGSNTGELFF.

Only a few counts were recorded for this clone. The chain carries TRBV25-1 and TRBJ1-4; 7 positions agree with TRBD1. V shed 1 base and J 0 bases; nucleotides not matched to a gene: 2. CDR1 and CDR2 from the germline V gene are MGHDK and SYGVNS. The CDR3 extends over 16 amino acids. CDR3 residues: CASSEWQGATNEKLFF. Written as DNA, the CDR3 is TGTGCCAGCAGTGAATGGCAGGGGGCAACTAATGAAAAACTGTTTTTT.

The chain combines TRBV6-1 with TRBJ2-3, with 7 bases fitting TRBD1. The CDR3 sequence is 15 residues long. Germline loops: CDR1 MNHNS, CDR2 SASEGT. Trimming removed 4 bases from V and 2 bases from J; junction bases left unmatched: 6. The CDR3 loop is CASSVNRGLTDTQYF. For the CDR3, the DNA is TGTGCCAGCAGTGTCAACAGGGGCCTCACAGATACGCAGTATTTT.

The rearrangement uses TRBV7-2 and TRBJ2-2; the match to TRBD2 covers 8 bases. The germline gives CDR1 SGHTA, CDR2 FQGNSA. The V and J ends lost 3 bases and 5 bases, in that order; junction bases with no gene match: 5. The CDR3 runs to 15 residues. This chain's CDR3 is CASSFGRAGTGELFF. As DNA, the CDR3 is TGTGCCAGCAGCTTCGGGAGGGCCGGGACCGGGGAGCTGTTTTTT.

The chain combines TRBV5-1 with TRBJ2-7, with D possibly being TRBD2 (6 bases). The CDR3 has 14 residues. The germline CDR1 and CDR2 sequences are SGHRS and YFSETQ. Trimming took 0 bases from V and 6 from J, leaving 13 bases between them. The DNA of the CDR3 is TGCGCCAGCAGCTTGGTGGGGACGGAGGGCGAGCAGTACTTC. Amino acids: CASSLVGTEGEQYF.